This T cell receptor (beta chain) was found in a study of OX40 agonist ivuxolimab in advanced cancers. Method: immunoSEQ multiplex PCR; TCRdb's copy keeps in-frame clones and lacks some. Here the sample spans almost 90,000 clones, about nine tenths being singletons. From germline, CDR1 is MDHEN and CDR2 SYDVKM. This CDR3 has 14 amino acids. V was shortened by 4 bases and J by 3 bases, with 12 bases between the two germline ends. The material was CD4+ or CD8+ T cells sorted from blood, obtained in a trial of the OX40 agonist ivuxolimab. This clonotype originated in an adult with an advanced solid tumor such as melanoma, head and neck, liver or kidney cancer. The V and J genes are TRBV28 and TRBJ1-1; no clear D gene. CDR3 region: CASSSRGRYTEAFF. For the CDR3, the DNA is TGTGCCAGCAGTTCCCGCGGTCGGTACACTGAAGCTTTCTTT.